The sequence of this T cell receptor (beta chain) was determined in a study of blood T cell repertoires in COVID-19. About the study: The United States, Italy and Spain were the sources of the acute and convalescent COVID-19 samples. PBMCs, B-cell-depleted T cells, or T cells were the source of the cDNA or gDNA that made up the material.

Sequencing used immunoSEQ multiplex PCR; TCRdb keeps in-frame clones, though not all of them. The sample lists 65,000 to 90,000 clones; roughly 85% were seen once. Unmatched junction bases numbered 8, after V lost 1 base and J lost 1 base. This CDR3 has 18 amino acids. The germline CDR1 and CDR2 sequences are SGHTA and FQGTGA. The sequenced sample was peripheral blood. The chain combines TRBV7-3 with TRBJ2-2, with TRBD2 identical over 8 bases. The sequence came from a human donor in a cohort sampled during active COVID-19. CDR3 sequence (DNA): TGTGCCAGCAGCTTAAGTGGGAGCGGGGGCCTGAACACCGGGGAGCTGTTTTTT. As protein: CASSLSGSGGLNTGELFF.